The clone carrying this TCR beta chain was counted a few times. Together with a sample-barcoded 5' primer, a J-beta primer mix was included in a second PCR lasting roughly 6 to 12 cycles. The template-switch adaptor, which had 12 random nucleotides, put a tag on each cDNA molecule. From the 5' RACE reads, TCRdb called clonotypes with MiXCR, one entry per CDR3 protein. The top ten hold 7.9% of the sample, which has roughly 1,500,000 distinct CDR3 sequences, around two fifths seen once. This sample is drawn from a study of blood T cells in healthy people across ages. Trimming removed 3 bases from V and 2 bases from J, with 12 bases in between. The CDR3 loop spans 14 amino acids. Germline V lookup: CDR1 SGHRS, CDR2 YFSETQ.

The V call is TRBV5-1, the J call TRBJ2-7, with D tentatively TRBD1 (5 bases). Source material: blood. The clonotype comes from a woman younger than 35 in good health. The CDR3 sequence: CASSYIGQAYEQYF. DNA of the CDR3: TGCGCCAGCAGCTACATAGGACAAGCCTACGAGCAGTACTTC.